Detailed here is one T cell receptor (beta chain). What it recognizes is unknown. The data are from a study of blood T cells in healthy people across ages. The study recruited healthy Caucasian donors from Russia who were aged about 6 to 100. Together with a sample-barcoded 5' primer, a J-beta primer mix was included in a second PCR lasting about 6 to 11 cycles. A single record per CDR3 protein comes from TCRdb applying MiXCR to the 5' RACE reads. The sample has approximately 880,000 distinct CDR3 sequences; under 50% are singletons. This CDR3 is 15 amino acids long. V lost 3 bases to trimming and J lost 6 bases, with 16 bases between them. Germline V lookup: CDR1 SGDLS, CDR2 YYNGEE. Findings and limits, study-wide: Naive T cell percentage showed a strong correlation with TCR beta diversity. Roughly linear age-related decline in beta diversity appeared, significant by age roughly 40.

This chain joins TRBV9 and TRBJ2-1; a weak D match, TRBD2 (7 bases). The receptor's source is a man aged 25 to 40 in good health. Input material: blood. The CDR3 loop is CASSGTARGLNEQFF. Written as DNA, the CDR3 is TGTGCCAGCAGCGGAACCGCGCGGGGGCTCAATGAGCAGTTCTTC. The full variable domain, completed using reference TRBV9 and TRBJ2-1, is DSGVTQTPKHLITATGQRVTLRCSPRSGDLSVYWYQQSLDQGLQFLIQYYNGEERAKGNILERFSAQQFPDLHSELNLSSLELGDSALYFCASSGTARGLNEQFFGPGTRLTVL.